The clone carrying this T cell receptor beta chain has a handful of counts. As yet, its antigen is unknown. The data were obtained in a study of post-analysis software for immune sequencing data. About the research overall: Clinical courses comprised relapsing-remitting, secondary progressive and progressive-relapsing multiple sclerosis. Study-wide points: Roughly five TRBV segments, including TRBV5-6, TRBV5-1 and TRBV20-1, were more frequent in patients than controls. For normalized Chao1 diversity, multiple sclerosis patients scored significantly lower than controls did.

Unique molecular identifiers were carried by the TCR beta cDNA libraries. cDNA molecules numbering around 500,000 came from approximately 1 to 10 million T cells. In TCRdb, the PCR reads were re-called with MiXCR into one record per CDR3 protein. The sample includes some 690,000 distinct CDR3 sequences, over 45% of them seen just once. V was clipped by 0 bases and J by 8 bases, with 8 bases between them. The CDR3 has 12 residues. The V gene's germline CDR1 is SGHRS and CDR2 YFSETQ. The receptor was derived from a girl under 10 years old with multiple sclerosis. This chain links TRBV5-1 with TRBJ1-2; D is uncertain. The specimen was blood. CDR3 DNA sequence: TGCGCCAGCAGCTTGGATGAAAACGGCTACACCTTC. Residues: CASSLDENGYTF.